This TCR beta chain was captured by sequencing in a study of blood T cell repertoires in COVID-19. Libraries were prepared by immunoSEQ multiplex PCR; TCRdb keeps only in-frame clonotypes and omits some of them. The table lists 200,000 to 250,000 clones, around 80% of them singletons. This CDR3 contains 19 residues. CDR1 is MNHNS, CDR2 SASEGT, per germline. The J segment lost 0 bases and the V segment lost 0 bases, leaving 13 bases of the junction unmatched. This TCR was sampled from a woman in her 30s with COVID-19, enrolled during active disease. Sequenced input: peripheral blood. The chain has TRBV6-1 and TRBJ2-7; 8 bases align to TRBD1. Written as DNA, the CDR3 is TGTGCCAGCAGTGAAGCCGTGTCCGGCGGGACAGGTATCTCCTACGAGCAGTACTTC. Translating gives CASSEAVSGGTGISYEQYF.